This T cell receptor beta chain is drawn from a study of CD8+ T cells in alopecia areata (dated by TCRdb to 2017 to 2018). General notes on the study: The treated patients, all with moderate-to-severe alopecia areata, were enrolled in an open-label pilot trial of oral tofacitinib given at 5 to 10 mg twice daily. In both human patients and the C3H/HeJ mouse model, the study applied high-throughput TCRbeta sequencing to look at T cell clonal expansion in alopecia areata. The RNA source kit depended on sample type: the PAXgene miRNA kit for fixed scalp, the miRNeasy kit for PBMCs, and the RNeasy kit for mouse skin. The SALT score, which quantifies the percentage of affected scalp surface area, was used to measure disease severity in treated patients. Patients stayed on tofacitinib for 6 to 18 months and then had 6 months of follow-up off drug so that delayed response and recurrence could be assessed. Scalp clonality was compared across normal scalp (n=4), patchy alopecia areata scalp (n=8), and alopecia totalis/universalis scalp (n=8). TCRbeta CDR3 regions were amplified by immunoSEQ multiplex PCR using 35 Vbeta forward and 13 Jbeta reverse primers. In humans, TCRbeta sequencing was performed on scalp tissue and on sorted CD4+ and CD8+ peripheral blood T cells from healthy controls and from patients with patchy or totalis/universalis alopecia areata. Patients on tofacitinib were biopsied at baseline and after 4 and 24 weeks of treatment, and several of the patients also had a later scalp biopsy.

Here V drops 3 bases and J drops 3 bases, and the junction holds 13 bases not matched to any gene. As encoded in the germline V gene, CDR1 is MGHDK while CDR2 is SYGVNS. The CDR3 covers 17 residues, taking in both the cysteine and the phenylalanine. CDR3 DNA only is kept here, 51 bases in frame from base 1. Receptor amplification or capture employed the immunoSEQ multiplex PCR assay. RNA was extracted from all samples and reverse transcribed into cDNA as template for TCR sequencing. First-strand cDNA was synthesized using SuperScript III with a 2:1 mix of oligo-dT and random hexamers. A synthetic immune receptor repertoire was used to measure amplification bias, and any remaining bias was corrected computationally. On the study's bioinformatics: Raw reads were preprocessed to remove errors, and CDR3 was defined by IMGT conventions from the conserved cysteine to phenylalanine. Clonality was calculated as 1 minus Shannon entropy normalized by log2 of the number of productive unique TCRs. CD4 or CD8 identity of scalp clones was inferred by cross-referencing scalp TCRbeta sequences with sorted blood CD4 and CD8 repertoires. Drawn from immuneACCESS, this table holds only the in-frame rearrangements with V and J called that TCRdb kept. Clones are partly lost; checked studies trace under half to an unresolved V gene and leave the rest unexplained. V and J calls plus clone size are reproduced from that table; the DNA served to infer D and trimming. Here the sample has about 210,000 clones; under 70% occur a single time. Of the sample, around 1.3% falls within the top ten clones.

Read against the paper, the sample's treatment or condition label means: oral pan-JAK inhibitor, 5-10 mg twice daily. Lesional scalp punch biopsies and peripheral blood were collected from alopecia areata patients. PBMCs were isolated by density centrifugation and stained for CD3, CD4 and CD8, after which CD4+ and CD8+ T cells were sorted on a FACSAria. With regard to this clone: There is no known antigen for this receptor. Per-nucleotide qualities are absent, and no much larger clonotype sits a single base away.

The full study reports these points: Tofacitinib significantly decreased scalp clonality and the number of expanded CD8+ clones among the top 100 scalp clones. Resident alphabeta T cells in normal human skin are also sequenced, complicating scalp TCR repertoire analysis, unlike mouse skin dominated by gammadelta T cells. Lesional scalp, especially in alopecia totalis/universalis, showed higher clonality and more expanded CD8+ clones than normal scalp, suggesting antigenic drive. Because the treated cohort was small and had only one nonresponder, larger studies are needed to examine links between baseline CD8+ expansion and response. During tofacitinib treatment, many expanded lesional clones stuck around in both scalp and blood, and this persistence may partly explain why relapse happens after treatment is stopped. Compared with mice, TCR sequences shared between patients were less clear, possibly partly because of HLA diversity across the patient population.

The receptor was isolated from a human donor with alopecia areata. This chain is built from TRBV25-1 and TRBJ1-1; 7 junctional bases match TRBD1. Here the sequenced sample was CD4+ T cells sorted from blood, taken at week 44, from a patient treated with tofacitinib. The DNA reads as follows: TGTGCCAGCAGTGACCCAAAGGCAGGGGGTGCGGACACTGAAGCTTTCTTT. The encoded protein is CASSDPKAGGADTEAFF. The full variable domain, completed from the reference TRBV25-1 and TRBJ1-1 proteins outside the CDR3, reads EADIYQTPRYLVIGTGKKITLECSQTMGHDKMYWYQQDPGMELHLIHYSYGVNSTEKGDLSSESTVSRIRTEHFPLTLESARPSHTSQYLCASSDPKAGGADTEAFFGQGTRLTVV.